This TCR beta chain was sequenced during a study of regulatory T cells in long-lasting Graves disease. Study at large: Graves' patients, newly diagnosed, had taken antithyroid drugs under 3 months.

The CDR3 length is 12 residues. CDR1 is LNHDA, CDR2 SQIVND, per germline (reference sequence). With 5 bases removed from V and 11 bases from J, the gap between germline ends came to 14 bases. Documented time point: newly diagnosed GD, antithyroid drugs for less than 3 months. PBMC-derived RNA was used for the TCR library. Construction of TCR beta libraries relied on iRepertoire HTBI primers and on Arm-PCR targeting CDR3 regions. TCRdb reanalysed the multiplex PCR reads using MiXCR and keeps one entry per CDR3 protein. Of around 250,000 distinct CDR3 sequences listed, around a sixth are singletons. These same records also appear under a second study, on T cells in Graves' hyperthyroidism and ophthalmopathy.

This sequence originates from a woman in her twenties or thirties with Graves disease. The rearrangement joins TRBV19 to TRBJ2-3; tentatively, D is TRBD2 (7 bases). The sample was peripheral blood mononuclear cells (PBMCs), taken at new diagnosis, from a patient treated with antithyroid drugs. CDR3 DNA sequence: TGTGCCAGTAGTCCGGGGAGGGGGGGGCAGTATTTT. As protein: CASSPGRGGQYF.